This T cell receptor beta chain was sequenced for a study of identical twins' blood T cells. Each CDR3 protein is one row after TCRdb ran MiXCR on the 5' RACE reads. Among 400,000 or so distinct CDR3 sequences listed, roughly 28% were seen once. Trimming left V 4 bases short and J 1 base short, with 5 bases between. Germline V lookup: CDR1 SGHAT, CDR2 FQNNGV. The CDR3 loop spans 13 amino acids. Input material: PBMCs. The sequence was collected from a woman aged 18 to 49 in good health. The rearrangement uses TRBV11-2 and TRBJ1-5; D not certain. For the CDR3, the DNA is TGTGCCAGCAGCTACGAAAGCAATCAGCCCCAGCATTTT. Translating gives CASSYESNQPQHF. Together with reference TRBV11-2 and TRBJ1-5, the CDR3 gives the full variable domain: EAGVAQSPRYKIIEKRQSVAFWCNPISGHATLYWYQQILGQGPKLLIQFQNNGVVDDSQLPKDRFSAERLKGVDSTLKIQPAKLEDSAVYLCASSYESNQPQHFGDGTRLSIL.